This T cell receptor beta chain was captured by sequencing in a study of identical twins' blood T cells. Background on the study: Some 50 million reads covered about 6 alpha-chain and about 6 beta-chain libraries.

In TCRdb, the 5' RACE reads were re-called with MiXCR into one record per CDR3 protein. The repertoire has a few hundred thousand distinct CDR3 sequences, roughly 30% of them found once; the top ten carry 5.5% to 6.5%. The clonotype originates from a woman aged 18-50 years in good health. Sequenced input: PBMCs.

Written as DNA, the CDR3 is TGTGCCACCGGGGGGACTAGCGGTTACAATGAGCAGTTCTTC. It translates to CATGGTSGYNEQFF. The chain uses TRBV19 and TRBJ2-1; 11 bases fit TRBD2. J was trimmed by 4 bases and V by 10 bases; bases with no gene match: 6. This CDR3 comprises 14 residues. Looked up from germline, CDR1 is LNHDA and CDR2 is SQIVND (reference sequence).